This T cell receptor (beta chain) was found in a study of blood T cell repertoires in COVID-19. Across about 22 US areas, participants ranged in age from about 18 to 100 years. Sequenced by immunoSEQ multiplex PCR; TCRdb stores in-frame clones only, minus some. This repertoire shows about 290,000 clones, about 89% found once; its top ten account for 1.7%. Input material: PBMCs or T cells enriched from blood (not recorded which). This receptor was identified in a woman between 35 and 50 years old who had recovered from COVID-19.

The CDR3 region is CASSSRSSANTEAFF. The CDR3 bases are TGTGCCAGTAGTAGCCGTAGCTCAGCGAACACTGAAGCTTTCTTT. This rearrangement joins TRBV19 to TRBJ1-1; D is undetermined. In germline, CDR1 is LNHDA, CDR2 SQIVND (reference sequence). Deletions cut 4 bases from V and 1 base from J, with 13 bases between. The CDR3 sequence is 15 residues long.